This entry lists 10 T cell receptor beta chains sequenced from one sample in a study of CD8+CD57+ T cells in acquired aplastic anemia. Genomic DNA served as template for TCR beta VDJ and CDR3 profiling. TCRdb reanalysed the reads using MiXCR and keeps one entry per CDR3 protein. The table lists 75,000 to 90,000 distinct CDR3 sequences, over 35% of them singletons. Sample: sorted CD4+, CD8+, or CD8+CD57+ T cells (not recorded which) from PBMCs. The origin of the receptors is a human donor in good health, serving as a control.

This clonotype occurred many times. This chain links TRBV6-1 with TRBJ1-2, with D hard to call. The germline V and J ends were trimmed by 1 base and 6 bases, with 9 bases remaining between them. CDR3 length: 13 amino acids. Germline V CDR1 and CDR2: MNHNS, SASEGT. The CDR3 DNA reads TGTGCCAGCAGTGAAGGGCAGCTGGATGGCTACACCTTC. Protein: CASSEGQLDGYTF.

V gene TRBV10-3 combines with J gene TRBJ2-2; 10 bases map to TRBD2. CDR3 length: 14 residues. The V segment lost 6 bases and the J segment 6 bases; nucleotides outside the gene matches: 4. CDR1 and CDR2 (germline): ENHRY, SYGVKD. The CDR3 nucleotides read TGTGCCATCAGGCCAGGGACTAGCGCCGGGGAGCTGTTTTTT. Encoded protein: CAIRPGTSAGELFF.

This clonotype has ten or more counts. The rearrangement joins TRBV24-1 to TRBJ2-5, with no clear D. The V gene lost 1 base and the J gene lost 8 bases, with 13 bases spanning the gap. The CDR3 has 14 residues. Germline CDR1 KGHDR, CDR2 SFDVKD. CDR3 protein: CATSDFGDPGTQYF. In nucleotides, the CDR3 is TGTGCCACCAGTGATTTCGGCGACCCCGGAACCCAGTACTTC.

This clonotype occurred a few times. Written as DNA, the CDR3 is TGTGCCAGCAGTGTGATAGGGGGAGTGCAGTACGTC. It specifies CASSVIGGVQYV. This chain joins TRBV2 and TRBJ2-7; D is possibly TRBD1 (6 bases). Germline loops: CDR1 SNHLY, CDR2 FYNNEI. The CDR3 runs 12 residues. Trimming pared 4 bases from V and 9 bases from J, leaving 13 bases between.

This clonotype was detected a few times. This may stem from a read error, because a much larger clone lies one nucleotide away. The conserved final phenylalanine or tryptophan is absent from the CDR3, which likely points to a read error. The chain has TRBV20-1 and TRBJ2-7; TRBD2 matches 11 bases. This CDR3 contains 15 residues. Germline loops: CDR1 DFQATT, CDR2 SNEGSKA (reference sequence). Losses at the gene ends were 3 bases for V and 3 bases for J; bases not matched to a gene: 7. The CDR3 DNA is TGCAGTGCTAGTGGAGGACTAGCGGGCCTCTACGAGCAGTACTCC. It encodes CSASGGLAGLYEQYS.

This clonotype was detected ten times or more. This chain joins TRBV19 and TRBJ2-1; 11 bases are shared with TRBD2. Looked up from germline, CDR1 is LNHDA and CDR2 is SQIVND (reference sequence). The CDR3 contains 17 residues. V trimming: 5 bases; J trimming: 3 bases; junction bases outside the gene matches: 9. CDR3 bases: TGTGCCAGTAGTTCCCGACTAGCGGGGACCAGCTACAATGAGCAGTTCTTC. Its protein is CASSSRLAGTSYNEQFF.

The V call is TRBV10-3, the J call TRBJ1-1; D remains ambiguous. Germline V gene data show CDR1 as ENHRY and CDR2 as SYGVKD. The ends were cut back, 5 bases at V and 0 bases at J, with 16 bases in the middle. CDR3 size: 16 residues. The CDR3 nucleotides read TGTGCCATCAGTCCCAACTACGGGAAGTTGAACACTGAAGCTTTCTTT. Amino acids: CAISPNYGKLNTEAFF.

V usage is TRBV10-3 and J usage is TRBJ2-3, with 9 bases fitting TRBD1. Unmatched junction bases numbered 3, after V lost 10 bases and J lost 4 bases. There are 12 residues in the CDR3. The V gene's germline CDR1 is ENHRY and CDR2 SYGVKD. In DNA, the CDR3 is TGTGCCACCGGACAGGGGCCAGATACGCAGTATTTT. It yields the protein CATGQGPDTQYF.

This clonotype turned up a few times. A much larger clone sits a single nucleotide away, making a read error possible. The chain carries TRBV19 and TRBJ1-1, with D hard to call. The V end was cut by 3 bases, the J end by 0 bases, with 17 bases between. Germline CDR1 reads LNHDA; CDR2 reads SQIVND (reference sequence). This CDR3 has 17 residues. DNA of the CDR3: TGTGCCAGTAGTATGCCAATCTCCCTGGGAATGAACACTGAAGCTTTCTTT. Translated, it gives CASSMPISLGMNTEAFF.

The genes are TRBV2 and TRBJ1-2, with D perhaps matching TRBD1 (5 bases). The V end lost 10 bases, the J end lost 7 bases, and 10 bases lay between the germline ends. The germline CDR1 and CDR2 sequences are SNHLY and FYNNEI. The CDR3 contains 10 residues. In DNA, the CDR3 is TGTGCCAACGAAGGGGCTGGCTACACCTTC. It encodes CANEGAGYTF.